This is a list of T cell receptor beta chains from one sample in a study of T cell responses to AZD1222 COVID-19 vaccine. The method was immunoSEQ multiplex PCR; TCRdb's version includes in-frame clones alone and lacks a portion of them. The table records about 72,000 clones, 80% to 90% of them present only once. Here the sequenced sample was peripheral blood, taken on day 0 of AZD1222 vaccination. These receptors originate from an adult in good health. CDR3s include the opening cysteine and the closing phenylalanine or tryptophan. Each record gives: CDR3 protein, CDR3 DNA, J gene, D gene, V gene. The D gene is left open where the match is weak.

cdr3_aa: CASSFIREVGGELFF; cdr3_nt: TGTGCCAGCAGTTTCATCAGGGAGGTTGGCGGGGAGCTGTTTTTT; j_call: TRBJ2-2; d_call: NA; v_call: TRBV28
cdr3_aa: CASSEGQETQYF; cdr3_nt: TGTGCCAGCAGTGAGGGTCAAGAGACCCAGTACTTC; j_call: TRBJ2-5; d_call: NA; v_call: TRBV7-2
cdr3_aa: CAWSGEFYSPLHF; cdr3_nt: TGTGCCTGGAGTGGGGAATTTTATTCACCCCTCCACTTT; j_call: TRBJ1-6; d_call: NA; v_call: TRBV30
cdr3_aa: CASSAGQWGYTF; cdr3_nt: TGCGCCAGCAGCGCGGGACAGTGGGGCTACACCTTC; j_call: TRBJ1-2; d_call: TRBD1; v_call: TRBV5-1
cdr3_aa: CAWLIGYNEQFF; cdr3_nt: TGTGCCTGGCTTATAGGATACAATGAGCAGTTCTTC; j_call: TRBJ2-1; d_call: NA; v_call: TRBV30
cdr3_aa: CASRLPGQGPSGSYEQYF; cdr3_nt: TGCGCCAGCAGACTTCCGGGACAGGGCCCATCTGGCTCCTACGAGCAGTACTTC; j_call: TRBJ2-7; d_call: TRBD1; v_call: TRBV5-1
cdr3_aa: CASSSGSLSYGYTF; cdr3_nt: TGTGCCAGCAGTTCAGGGTCCCTCTCCTATGGCTACACCTTC; j_call: TRBJ1-2; d_call: NA; v_call: TRBV28
cdr3_aa: CASKGGGPGELFF; cdr3_nt: TGCGCCAGCAAGGGGGGAGGGCCCGGGGAGCTGTTTTTT; j_call: TRBJ2-2; d_call: NA; v_call: TRBV10-2
cdr3_aa: CASKYTAGQHNSPLHF; cdr3_nt: TGTGCCAGTAAATACACTGCGGGACAGCATAATTCACCCCTCCACTTT; j_call: TRBJ1-6; d_call: TRBD1; v_call: TRBV28
cdr3_aa: CAKGQGEFSSYNSPLHF; cdr3_nt: TGTGCCAAAGGGCAGGGGGAGTTTAGCTCCTATAATTCACCCCTCCACTTT; j_call: TRBJ1-6; d_call: TRBD1; v_call: TRBV2